The subject of this entry is one TCR beta chain. Trimming shortened V by 0 bases and J by 6 bases, and 17 bases separated the two germline ends. From germline, CDR1 is SGHNT and CDR2 YENEEA. This CDR3 comprises 16 residues. This sample was included in a study of blood T cell repertoires in COVID-19. Profiling relied on immunoSEQ multiplex PCR, and the TCRdb table lists in-frame clones only, not all of them. The sample gives roughly 74,000 clones, more than 85% of which show up once; roughly 1% is in the top ten. The sample was PBMCs or T cells enriched from blood (not recorded which). The chain couples TRBV11-3 to TRBJ1-2; D is perhaps TRBD1 (5 bases). The receptor's source is a woman aged 45 to 65 with acute COVID-19. DNA of the CDR3: TGTGCCAGCAGCTTAGATATTTCCGTGGGGCTACATGGCTACACCTTC. It translates to CASSLDISVGLHGYTF.